One sample yielded the 3 T cell receptor beta chains listed below, sequenced in a study of T cell responses to AZD1222 COVID-19 vaccine. Assay: immunoSEQ multiplex PCR; the TCRdb copy retains only in-frame clones and omits some. The repertoire consists of about 180,000 clones, with around 88% occurring once and the leading ten covering approximately 8%. Sequencing used peripheral blood, obtained on day 0 of AZD1222 vaccination. These receptors all stem from an adult in good health.

The J gene is TRBJ2-6, the V gene TRBV6-1; D gene uncertain. The germline gives CDR1 MNHNS, CDR2 SASEGT. Trimming took 2 bases from V and 0 from J, leaving 8 bases between them. The CDR3 is made up of 16 amino acids. The CDR3 is CASSEQGLSGANVLTF. In DNA form, the CDR3 reads TGTGCCAGCAGTGAACAAGGGCTCTCTGGGGCCAACGTCCTGACTTTC.

The rearrangement joins TRBV5-1 to TRBJ2-7; weak D call: TRBD1 (5 bases). The CDR3 is 14 residues long. Trimming stripped 4 bases from V and 2 bases from J, with 13 bases between. Germline V gene sequence: CDR1 SGHRS, CDR2 YFSETQ. This chain's CDR3 is CASSTRTPPYEQYF. The CDR3 nucleotides read TGCGCCAGCAGCACCCGGACACCTCCCTACGAGCAGTACTTC.

The chain joins TRBV27 to TRBJ2-2; 8 bases line up with TRBD2. J lost 4 bases, V lost 3 bases, and 10 bases had no gene match. In germline, CDR1 is MNHEY, CDR2 SMNVEV (reference sequence). The CDR3 has 17 amino acids. Here the CDR3 reads CASSFRRTAGGTGELFF. The DNA for the CDR3 is TGTGCCAGCAGTTTTAGGCGTACGGCGGGAGGCACCGGGGAGCTGTTTTTT.